This T cell receptor beta chain was obtained from a study of blood T cells in healthy people across ages. For the study at large: Template switching caught about one barcoded beta molecule for each two T cells.

This clonotype was counted at least ten times. Its antigen is currently unknown. General study results and limits: Comparison with aged donors showed that long-lived donors had more naive CD4+ cells and higher diversity.

V lost 7 bases to trimming and J lost 4 bases; unmatched junction nucleotides: 8. This CDR3 has 15 residues. A second about 7 to 12 cycle PCR used barcoded and J-beta primers. One entry per CDR3 protein, called by TCRdb with MiXCR from the 5' RACE reads. The profile shows over 500,000 distinct CDR3 sequences, 45% to 60% of them singletons. Sequencing was performed on blood. The sequence came from a woman at least 80 years old in good health. The chain recombines TRBV12-3 or TRBV12-4 with TRBJ2-1; TRBD2 aligns across 9 bases. The CDR3, as DNA: TGTGCCAGCACCCCGTGGAGCGGGGGGTACAATGAGCAGTTCTTC. This codes for CASTPWSGGYNEQFF.